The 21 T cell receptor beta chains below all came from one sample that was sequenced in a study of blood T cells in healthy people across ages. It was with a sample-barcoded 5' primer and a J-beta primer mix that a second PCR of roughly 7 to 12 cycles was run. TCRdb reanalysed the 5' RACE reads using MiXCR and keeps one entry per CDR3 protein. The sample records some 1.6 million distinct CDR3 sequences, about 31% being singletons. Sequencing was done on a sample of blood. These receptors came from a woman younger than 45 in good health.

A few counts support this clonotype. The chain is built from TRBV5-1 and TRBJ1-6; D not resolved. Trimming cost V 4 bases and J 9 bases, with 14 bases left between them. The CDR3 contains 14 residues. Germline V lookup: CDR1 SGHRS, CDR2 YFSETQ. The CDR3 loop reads CASSTLGASSPLHF. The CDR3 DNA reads TGCGCCAGCAGCACCCTCGGAGCCAGTTCACCCCTCCACTTT.

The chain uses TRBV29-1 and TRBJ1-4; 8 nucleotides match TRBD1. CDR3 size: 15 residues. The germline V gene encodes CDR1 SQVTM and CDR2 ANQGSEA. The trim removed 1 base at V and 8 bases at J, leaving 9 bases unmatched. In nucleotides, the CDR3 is TGCAGCGTTGAAGGCAGGACAGGGTTCGGGGAAAAACTGTTTTTT. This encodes CSVEGRTGFGEKLFF.

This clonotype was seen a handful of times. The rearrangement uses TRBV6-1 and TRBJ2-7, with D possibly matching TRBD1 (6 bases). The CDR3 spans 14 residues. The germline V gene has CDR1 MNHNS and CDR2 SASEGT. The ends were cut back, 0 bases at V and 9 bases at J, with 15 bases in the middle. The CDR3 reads CASSEAIAGARQYF. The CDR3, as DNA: TGTGCCAGCAGTGAAGCCATCGCAGGGGCCCGGCAGTACTTC.

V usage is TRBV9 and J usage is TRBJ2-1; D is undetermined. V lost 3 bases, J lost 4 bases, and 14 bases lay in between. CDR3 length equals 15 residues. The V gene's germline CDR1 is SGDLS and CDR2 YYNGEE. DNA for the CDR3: TGTGCCAGCAGCGCAACCCCATTACCTTACAATGAGCAGTTCTTC. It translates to CASSATPLPYNEQFF. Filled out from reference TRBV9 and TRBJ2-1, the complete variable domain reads DSGVTQTPKHLITATGQRVTLRCSPRSGDLSVYWYQQSLDQGLQFLIQYYNGEERAKGNILERFSAQQFPDLHSELNLSSLELGDSALYFCASSATPLPYNEQFFGPGTRLTVL.

Written as DNA, the CDR3 is TGTGCCAGCAGTTTACAAGCGGGGGCCGCCGGGGGGCAGTTCTTC. Residues: CASSLQAGAAGGQFF. The chain joins TRBV12-3 or TRBV12-4 to TRBJ2-1, with 8 bases matching TRBD2. V trimming: 2 bases; J trimming: 12 bases; junction bases outside the gene matches: 12. This CDR3 region has 15 residues.

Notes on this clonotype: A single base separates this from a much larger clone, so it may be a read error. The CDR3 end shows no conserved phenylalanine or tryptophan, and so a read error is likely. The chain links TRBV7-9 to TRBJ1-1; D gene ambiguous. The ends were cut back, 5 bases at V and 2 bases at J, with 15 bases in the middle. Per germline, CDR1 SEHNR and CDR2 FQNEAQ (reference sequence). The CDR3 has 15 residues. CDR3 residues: CASSHLDTPNTEAFV. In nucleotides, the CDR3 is TGTGCCAGCAGCCACCTAGACACTCCTAACACTGAAGCTTTCGTT.

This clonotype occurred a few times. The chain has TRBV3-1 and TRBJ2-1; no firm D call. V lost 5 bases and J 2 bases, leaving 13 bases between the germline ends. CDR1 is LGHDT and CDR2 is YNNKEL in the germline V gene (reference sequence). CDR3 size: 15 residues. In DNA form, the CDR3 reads TGTGCCAGCAGCTTTATATATAACACCTACAATGAGCAGTTCTTC. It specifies CASSFIYNTYNEQFF.

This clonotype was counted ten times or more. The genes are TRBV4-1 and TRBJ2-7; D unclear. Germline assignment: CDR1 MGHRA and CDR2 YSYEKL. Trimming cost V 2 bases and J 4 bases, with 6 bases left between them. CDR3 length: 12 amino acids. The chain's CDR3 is CASSQTQYEQYF. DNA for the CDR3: TGCGCCAGCAGCCAAACGCAATACGAGCAGTACTTC.

The CDR3: CSARDGTSETRPFF. CDR3 sequence (DNA): TGCAGTGCTAGAGACGGGACTAGCGAGACCCGTCCGTTCTTC. The chain carries TRBV20-1 and TRBJ2-1; TRBD2 matches at 10 bases. Germline loops: CDR1 DFQATT, CDR2 SNEGSKA (reference sequence). Trimming cost V 0 bases and J 15 bases; bases outside gene matches: 11. CDR3 size: 14 residues.

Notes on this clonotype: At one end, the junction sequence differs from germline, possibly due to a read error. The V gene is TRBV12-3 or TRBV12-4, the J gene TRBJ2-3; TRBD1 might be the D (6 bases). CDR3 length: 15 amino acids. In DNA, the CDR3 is TGTGCCAGCAGTTTGGACAGCCTGAGCACAGATTCGCAGTATTTT. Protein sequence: CASSLDSLSTDSQYF.

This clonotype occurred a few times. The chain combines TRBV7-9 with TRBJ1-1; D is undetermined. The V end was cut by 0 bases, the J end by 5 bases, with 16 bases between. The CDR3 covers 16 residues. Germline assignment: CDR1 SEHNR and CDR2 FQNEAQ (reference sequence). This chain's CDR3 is CASSLAGRIMRTEAFF. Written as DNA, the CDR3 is TGTGCCAGCAGCTTAGCAGGGAGAATAATGAGAACTGAAGCTTTCTTT.

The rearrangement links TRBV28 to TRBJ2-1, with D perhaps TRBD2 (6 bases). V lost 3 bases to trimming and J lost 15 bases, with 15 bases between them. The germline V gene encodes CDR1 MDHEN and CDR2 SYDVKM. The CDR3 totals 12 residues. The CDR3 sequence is CASSFGVGGMFF. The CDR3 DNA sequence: TGTGCCAGCAGTTTTGGTGTGGGGGGTATGTTCTTC.

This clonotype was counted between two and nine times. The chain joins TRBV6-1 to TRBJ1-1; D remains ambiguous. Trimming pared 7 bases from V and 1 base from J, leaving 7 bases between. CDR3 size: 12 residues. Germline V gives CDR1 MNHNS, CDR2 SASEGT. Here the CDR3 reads CASKYKNTEAFF. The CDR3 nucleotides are TGTGCCAGCAAGTACAAGAACACTGAAGCTTTCTTT.

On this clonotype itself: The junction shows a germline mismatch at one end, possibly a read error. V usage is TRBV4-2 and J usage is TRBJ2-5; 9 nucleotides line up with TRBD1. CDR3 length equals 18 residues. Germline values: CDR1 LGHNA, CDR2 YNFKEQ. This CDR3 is CASSPLPDRGTGVETQDF. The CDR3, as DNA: TGTGCCAGCAGCCCTTTACCTGACAGGGGGACGGGCGTTGAGACCCAGGACTTC.

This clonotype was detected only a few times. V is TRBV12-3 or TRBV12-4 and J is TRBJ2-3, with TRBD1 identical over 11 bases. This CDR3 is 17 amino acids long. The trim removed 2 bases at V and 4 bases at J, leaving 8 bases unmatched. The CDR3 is CASSLFPGTGGSDTQYF. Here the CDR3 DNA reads TGTGCCAGCAGTTTATTTCCCGGGACAGGGGGATCAGATACGCAGTATTTT.

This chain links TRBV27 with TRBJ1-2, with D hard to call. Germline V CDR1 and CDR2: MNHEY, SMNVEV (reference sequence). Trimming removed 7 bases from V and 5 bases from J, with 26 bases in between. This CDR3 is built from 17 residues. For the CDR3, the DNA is TGTGCCAGCACCCTATACGCGGGGAAGGCTTCCCCTTATGGCTACACCTTC. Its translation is CASTLYAGKASPYGYTF.

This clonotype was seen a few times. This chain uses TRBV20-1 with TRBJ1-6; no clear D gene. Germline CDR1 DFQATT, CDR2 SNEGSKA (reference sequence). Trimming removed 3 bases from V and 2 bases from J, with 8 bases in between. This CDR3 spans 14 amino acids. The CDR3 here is CSARPRPYNSPLHF. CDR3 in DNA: TGCAGTGCTAGGCCCAGGCCCTATAATTCACCCCTCCACTTT.

The CDR3 nucleotides read TGTGCCAGCAGCCCCGGTTCTAGCGGGTCTACCTACGAGCAGTACTTC. Amino acid sequence: CASSPGSSGSTYEQYF. This sequence joins TRBV7-8 and TRBJ2-7; 8 nucleotides agree with TRBD2. The germline CDR1 and CDR2 sequences are SGHVS and FQNEAQ. The CDR3 spans 16 residues. With V trimmed by 5 bases and J by 2 bases, 11 bases remained unmatched.

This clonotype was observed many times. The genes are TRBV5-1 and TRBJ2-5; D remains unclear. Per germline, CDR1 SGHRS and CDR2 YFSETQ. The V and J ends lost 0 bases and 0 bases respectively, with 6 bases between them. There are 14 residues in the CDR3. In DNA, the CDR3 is TGCGCCAGCAGCTTGGCGGAGTACCAAGAGACCCAGTACTTC. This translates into CASSLAEYQETQYF. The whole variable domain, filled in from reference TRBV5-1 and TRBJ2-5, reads KAGVTQTPRYLIKTRGQQVTLSCSPISGHRSVSWYQQTPGQGLQFLFEYFSETQRNKGNFPGRFSGRQFSNSRSEMNVSTLELGDSALYLCASSLAEYQETQYFGPGTRLLVL.

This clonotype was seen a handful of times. CDR3 residues: CASSHSGKETQYF. The CDR3 DNA reads as TGCGCCAGCAGCCACAGCGGTAAAGAGACCCAGTACTTC. J is TRBJ2-5 and V is TRBV5-1, with D perhaps matching TRBD2 (5 bases). From germline, CDR1 is SGHRS and CDR2 YFSETQ. This CDR3 spans 13 amino acids. The V end was cut by 4 bases, the J end by 3 bases, with 10 bases between. Full variable domain (outside the CDR3, taken from reference TRBV5-1 and TRBJ2-5): KAGVTQTPRYLIKTRGQQVTLSCSPISGHRSVSWYQQTPGQGLQFLFEYFSETQRNKGNFPGRFSGRQFSNSRSEMNVSTLELGDSALYLCASSHSGKETQYFGPGTRLLVL.

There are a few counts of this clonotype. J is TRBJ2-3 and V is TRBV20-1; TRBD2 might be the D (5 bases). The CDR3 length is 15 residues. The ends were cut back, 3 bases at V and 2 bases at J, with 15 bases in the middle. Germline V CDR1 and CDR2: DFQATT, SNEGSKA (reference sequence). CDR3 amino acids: CSASGGRSYTDTQYF. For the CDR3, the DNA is TGCAGTGCTAGTGGAGGCCGATCATACACAGATACGCAGTATTTT.